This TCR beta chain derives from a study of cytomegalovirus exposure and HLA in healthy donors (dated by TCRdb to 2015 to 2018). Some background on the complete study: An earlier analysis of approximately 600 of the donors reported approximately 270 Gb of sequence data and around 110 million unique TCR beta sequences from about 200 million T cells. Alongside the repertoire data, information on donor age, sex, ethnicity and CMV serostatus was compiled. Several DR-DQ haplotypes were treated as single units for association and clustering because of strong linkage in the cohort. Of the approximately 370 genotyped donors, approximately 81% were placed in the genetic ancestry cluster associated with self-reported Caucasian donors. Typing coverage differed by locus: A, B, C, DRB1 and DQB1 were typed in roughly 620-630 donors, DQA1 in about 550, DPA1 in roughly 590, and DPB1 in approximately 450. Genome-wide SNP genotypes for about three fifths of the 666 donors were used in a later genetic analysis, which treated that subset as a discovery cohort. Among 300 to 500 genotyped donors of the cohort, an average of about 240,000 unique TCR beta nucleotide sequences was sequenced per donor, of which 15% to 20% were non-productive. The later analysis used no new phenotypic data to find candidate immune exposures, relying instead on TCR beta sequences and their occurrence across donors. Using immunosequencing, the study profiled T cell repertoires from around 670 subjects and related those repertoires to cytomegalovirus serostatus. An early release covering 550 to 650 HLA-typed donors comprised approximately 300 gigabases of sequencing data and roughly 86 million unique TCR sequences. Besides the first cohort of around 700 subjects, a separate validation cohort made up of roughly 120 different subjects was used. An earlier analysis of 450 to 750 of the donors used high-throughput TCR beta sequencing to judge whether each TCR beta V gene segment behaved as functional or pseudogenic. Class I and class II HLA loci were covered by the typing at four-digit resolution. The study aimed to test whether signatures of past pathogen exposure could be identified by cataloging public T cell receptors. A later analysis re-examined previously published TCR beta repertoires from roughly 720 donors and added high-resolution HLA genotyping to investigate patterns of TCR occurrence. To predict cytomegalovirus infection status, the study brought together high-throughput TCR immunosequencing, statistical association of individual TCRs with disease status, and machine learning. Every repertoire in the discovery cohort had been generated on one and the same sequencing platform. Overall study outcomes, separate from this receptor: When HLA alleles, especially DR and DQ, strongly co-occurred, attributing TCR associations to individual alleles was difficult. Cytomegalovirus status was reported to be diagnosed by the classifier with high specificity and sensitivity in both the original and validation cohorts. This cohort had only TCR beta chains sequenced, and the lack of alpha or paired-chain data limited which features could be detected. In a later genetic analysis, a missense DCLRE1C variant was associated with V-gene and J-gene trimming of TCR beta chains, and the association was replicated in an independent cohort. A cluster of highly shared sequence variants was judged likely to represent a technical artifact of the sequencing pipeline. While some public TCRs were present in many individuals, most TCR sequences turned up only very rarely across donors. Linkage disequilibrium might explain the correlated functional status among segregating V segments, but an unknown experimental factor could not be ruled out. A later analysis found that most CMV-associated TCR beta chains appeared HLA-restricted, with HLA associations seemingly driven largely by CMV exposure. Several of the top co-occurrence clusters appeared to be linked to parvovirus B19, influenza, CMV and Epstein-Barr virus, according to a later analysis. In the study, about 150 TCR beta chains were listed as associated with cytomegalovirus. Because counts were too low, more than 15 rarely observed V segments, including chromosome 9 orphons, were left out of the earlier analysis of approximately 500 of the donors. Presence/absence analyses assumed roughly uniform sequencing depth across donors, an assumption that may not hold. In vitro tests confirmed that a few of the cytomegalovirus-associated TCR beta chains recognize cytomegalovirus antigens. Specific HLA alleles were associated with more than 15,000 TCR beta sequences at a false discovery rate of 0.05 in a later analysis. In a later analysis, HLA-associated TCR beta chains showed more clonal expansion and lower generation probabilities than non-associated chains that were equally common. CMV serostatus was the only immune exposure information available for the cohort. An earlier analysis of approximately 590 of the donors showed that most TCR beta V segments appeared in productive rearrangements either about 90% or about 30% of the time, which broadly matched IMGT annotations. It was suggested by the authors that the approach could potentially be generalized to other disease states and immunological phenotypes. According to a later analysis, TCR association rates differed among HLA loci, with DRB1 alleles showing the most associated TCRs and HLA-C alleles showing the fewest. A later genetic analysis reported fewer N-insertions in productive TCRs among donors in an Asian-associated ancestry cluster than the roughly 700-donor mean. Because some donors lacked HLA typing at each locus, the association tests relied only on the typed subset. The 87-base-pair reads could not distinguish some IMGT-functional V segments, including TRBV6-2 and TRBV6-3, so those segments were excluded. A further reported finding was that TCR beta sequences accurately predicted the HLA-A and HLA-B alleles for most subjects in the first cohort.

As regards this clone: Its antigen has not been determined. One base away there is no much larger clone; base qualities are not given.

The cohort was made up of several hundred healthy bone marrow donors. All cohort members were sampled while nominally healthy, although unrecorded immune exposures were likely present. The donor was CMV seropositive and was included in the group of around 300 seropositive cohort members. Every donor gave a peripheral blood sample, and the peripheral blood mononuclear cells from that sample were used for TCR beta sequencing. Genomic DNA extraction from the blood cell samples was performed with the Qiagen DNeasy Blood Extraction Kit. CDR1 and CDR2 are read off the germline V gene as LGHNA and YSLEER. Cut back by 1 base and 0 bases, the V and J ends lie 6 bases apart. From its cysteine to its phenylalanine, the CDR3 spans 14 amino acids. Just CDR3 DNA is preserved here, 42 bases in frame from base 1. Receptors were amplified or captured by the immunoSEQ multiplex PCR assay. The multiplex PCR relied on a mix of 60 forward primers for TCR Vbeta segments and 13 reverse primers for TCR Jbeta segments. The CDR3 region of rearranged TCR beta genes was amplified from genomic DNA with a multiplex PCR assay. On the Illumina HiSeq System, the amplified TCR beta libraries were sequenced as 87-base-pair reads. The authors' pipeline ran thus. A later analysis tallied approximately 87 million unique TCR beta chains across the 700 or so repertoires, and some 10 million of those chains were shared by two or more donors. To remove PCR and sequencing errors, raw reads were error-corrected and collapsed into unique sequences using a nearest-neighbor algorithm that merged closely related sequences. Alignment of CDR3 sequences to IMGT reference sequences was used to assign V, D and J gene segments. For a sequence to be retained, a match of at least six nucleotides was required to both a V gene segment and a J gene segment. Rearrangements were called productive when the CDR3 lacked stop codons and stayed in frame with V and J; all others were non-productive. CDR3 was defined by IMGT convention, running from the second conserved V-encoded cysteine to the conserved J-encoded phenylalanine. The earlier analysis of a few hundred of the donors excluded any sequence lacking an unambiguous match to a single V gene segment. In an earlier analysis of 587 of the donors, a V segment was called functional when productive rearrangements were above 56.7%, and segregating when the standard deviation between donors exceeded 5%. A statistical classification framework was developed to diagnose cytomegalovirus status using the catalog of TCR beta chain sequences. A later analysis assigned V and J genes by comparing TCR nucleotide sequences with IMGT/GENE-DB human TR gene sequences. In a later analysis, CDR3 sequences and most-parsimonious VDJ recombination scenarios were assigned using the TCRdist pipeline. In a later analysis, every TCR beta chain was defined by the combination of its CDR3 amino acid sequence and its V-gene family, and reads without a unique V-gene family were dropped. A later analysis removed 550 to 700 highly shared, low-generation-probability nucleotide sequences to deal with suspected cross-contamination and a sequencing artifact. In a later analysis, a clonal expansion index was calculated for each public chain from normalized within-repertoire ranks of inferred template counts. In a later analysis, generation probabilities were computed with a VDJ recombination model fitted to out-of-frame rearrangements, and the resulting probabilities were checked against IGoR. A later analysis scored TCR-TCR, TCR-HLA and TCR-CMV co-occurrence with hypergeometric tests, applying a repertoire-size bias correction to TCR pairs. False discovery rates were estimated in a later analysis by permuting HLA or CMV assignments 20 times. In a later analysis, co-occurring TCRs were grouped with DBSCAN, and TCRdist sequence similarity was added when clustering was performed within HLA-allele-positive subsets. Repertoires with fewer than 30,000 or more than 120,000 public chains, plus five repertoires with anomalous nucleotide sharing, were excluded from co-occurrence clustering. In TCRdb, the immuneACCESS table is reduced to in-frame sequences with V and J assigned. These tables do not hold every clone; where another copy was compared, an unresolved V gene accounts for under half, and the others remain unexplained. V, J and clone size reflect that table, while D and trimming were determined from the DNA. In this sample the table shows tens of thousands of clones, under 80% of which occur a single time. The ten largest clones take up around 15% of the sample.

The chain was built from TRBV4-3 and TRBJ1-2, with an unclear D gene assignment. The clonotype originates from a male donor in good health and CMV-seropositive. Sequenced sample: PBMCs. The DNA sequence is TGCGCCAGCAGCCAAGTAACAGCTAACTATGGCTACACCTTC. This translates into CASSQVTANYGYTF.